One and the same sample provided the 17 T cell receptor beta chains below, sequenced in a study of shared clonotypes between healthy human individuals. Libraries were prepared by immunoSEQ multiplex PCR; TCRdb keeps only in-frame clonotypes and omits some of them. The data hold some 2,100,000 clones, with around 95% observed a single time. Sequenced material: naive CD4+ T cells sorted from blood. Indicated subset: CD45RA+ positively selected. The receptor source for this set is a man aged 18 to 29 in good health.

The chain recombines TRBV5-1 with TRBJ2-1, with 13 bases identical to TRBD2. The CDR3 covers 15 residues. Germline V gene sequence: CDR1 SGHRS, CDR2 YFSETQ. After removal of 2 bases from V and 7 bases from J, the junction contained 3 bases not matched to a gene. The CDR3 is CASSFPTSGGNEQFF. CDR3 coding DNA: TGCGCCAGCAGCTTCCCGACTAGCGGGGGGAATGAGCAGTTCTTC.

This clone was counted a single time. This rearrangement joins TRBV5-1 to TRBJ2-5, with TRBD2 identical over 9 bases. Germline CDR1 reads SGHRS; CDR2 reads YFSETQ. This CDR3 has 14 residues. Trimming at V came to 2 bases and at J to 5 bases, leaving 4 bases not matched to a gene. The CDR3 reads CASSFTSGWETQYF. The CDR3 nucleotides read TGCGCCAGCAGCTTCACTAGCGGGTGGGAGACCCAGTACTTC. The full variable domain, rest sourced from reference TRBV5-1 and TRBJ2-5, is KAGVTQTPRYLIKTRGQQVTLSCSPISGHRSVSWYQQTPGQGLQFLFEYFSETQRNKGNFPGRFSGRQFSNSRSEMNVSTLELGDSALYLCASSFTSGWETQYFGPGTRLLVL.

This clone was detected only once. Additional DNA sequences in this sample encode the identical CDR3. The rearrangement joins TRBV29-1 to TRBJ2-3; no clear D gene. Germline V gene lookup returns CDR1 SQVTM and CDR2 ANQGSEA. The V end was cut by 6 bases, the J end by 1 base, with 8 bases between. The CDR3 sequence is 12 residues long. CDR3 region: CSVRTGTDTQYF. The CDR3 nucleotides are TGCAGCGTGCGAACGGGCACAGATACGCAGTATTTT.

This chain joins TRBV6-6 and TRBJ2-1; D may match TRBD1 or TRBD2 (6 bases each). Germline V gives CDR1 MNHNY, CDR2 SVGAGI (reference sequence). V was cut by 0 bases and J by 10 bases, with 19 bases left in between. CDR3 length equals 16 residues. The CDR3 region is CASSYSAPWMGGEQFF. The CDR3 DNA follows: TGTGCCAGCAGTTACTCGGCACCTTGGATGGGGGGCGAGCAGTTCTTC.

The V call is TRBV7-9, the J call TRBJ2-7, with no clear D. There are 12 residues in the CDR3. CDR1 SEHNR and CDR2 FQNEAQ come from the germline V gene (reference sequence). V lost 4 bases, J lost 7 bases, and 11 bases lay in between. Here the CDR3 DNA reads TGTGCCAGCAGCTCCACTTCTTGGGAGCAGTACTTC. It codes for CASSSTSWEQYF.

The gene calls are TRBV4-1 and TRBJ2-5; the match to TRBD1 covers 7 bases. Per the germline V gene, CDR1 is MGHRA and CDR2 is YSYEKL. The CDR3 is made up of 16 amino acids. V was clipped by 3 bases and J by 5 bases; unmatched bases: 12. CDR3 protein: CASSQIQGLPGETQYF. Written as DNA, the CDR3 is TGCGCCAGCAGCCAGATACAGGGGCTACCGGGGGAGACCCAGTACTTC.

With respect to this clone: The sample has other DNA sequences that encode this CDR3 too. The chain carries TRBV9 and TRBJ2-5; TRBD1 is a possible D gene (5 bases). This CDR3 is 14 amino acids long. CDR1 is SGDLS and CDR2 is YYNGEE in the germline V gene. V lost 0 bases and J lost 5, with 11 bases in between. The CDR3 DNA follows: TGTGCCAGCAGCGTAGAGGGGTTTGGGGAGACCCAGTACTTC. The encoded protein is CASSVEGFGETQYF.

This rearrangement joins TRBV19 to TRBJ2-1; D possibly corresponds to TRBD2 (6 bases). Trimming took off 3 bases at V and 3 bases at J, with 12 bases between the two ends. CDR1 and CDR2 (germline): LNHDA, SQIVND (reference sequence). The CDR3 has 15 amino acids. The CDR3 is CASSMRPGDYNEQFF. The CDR3 region has the DNA TGTGCCAGTAGTATGAGGCCGGGGGACTACAATGAGCAGTTCTTC. The whole variable domain, filled in from reference TRBV19 and TRBJ2-1, reads DGGITQSPKYLFRKEGQNVTLSCEQNLNHDAMYWYRQDPGQGLRLIYYSQIVNDFQKGDIAEGYSVSREKKESFPLTVTSAQKNPTAFYLCASSMRPGDYNEQFFGPGTRLTVL.

CDR3 sequence (DNA): TGTGCCAGCAGTCCCAATTACTCGTCAGGGGAGCTGTTTTTT. It yields the protein CASSPNYSSGELFF. The rearrangement uses TRBV27 and TRBJ2-2, with D hard to call. V was shortened by 5 bases and J by 8 bases, with 15 bases between the two germline ends. This CDR3 region has 14 residues. Germline V gene lookup returns CDR1 MNHEY and CDR2 SMNVEV (reference sequence).

This clone was recorded only once. The chain has TRBV6-1 and TRBJ2-7; unclear D gene. The CDR3 is 14 residues long. Trimming removed 1 base at V and 5 bases at J, with 12 bases between. Germline CDR1 reads MNHNS; CDR2 reads SASEGT. DNA for the CDR3: TGTGCCAGCAGTGAAGGGGGTGTAGGCAACGAGCAGTACTTC. This codes for CASSEGGVGNEQYF.

With regard to this clone: This sample includes further DNA sequences coding for the same CDR3. This chain joins TRBV29-1 and TRBJ1-1; the D gene is possibly TRBD1 (5 bases). Germline CDR1 reads SQVTM; CDR2 reads ANQGSEA. The length of the CDR3 is 13 residues. Trimming stripped 6 bases from V and 4 bases from J, with 15 bases between. The CDR3 nucleotides read TGCAGCGTAGGTGGCAGGGCTAGCACTGAAGCTTTCTTT. Translating gives CSVGGRASTEAFF.

This sequence joins TRBV18 and TRBJ2-7; D is undetermined. V lost 4 bases to trimming and J lost 5 bases, with 15 bases between them. The germline V gene encodes CDR1 KGHSH and CDR2 LQKENI. This CDR3 is 14 amino acids long. The DNA for the CDR3 is TGTGCCAGCTCACTAACTTTCGGGTACCACGAGCAGTACTTC. Amino acid sequence: CASSLTFGYHEQYF.

This clone was found once. V and J are TRBV30 and TRBJ1-4; D is unresolved. The ends were cut back, 2 bases at V and 8 bases at J, with 15 bases in the middle. This CDR3 has 14 residues. The germline V gene has CDR1 GTSNPN and CDR2 SVGIG (reference sequence). The CDR3 DNA is TGTGCCTGGAGTTCTGTCGTGCCGAGGGAAAAACTGTTTTTT. Translation: CAWSSVVPREKLFF.

This chain connects TRBV10-3 to TRBJ2-5; 9 positions match TRBD1. CDR1 and CDR2 (germline): ENHRY, SYGVKD. The CDR3 consists of 13 residues. V trimming: 10 bases; J trimming: 4 bases; junction bases outside the gene matches: 7. Here the CDR3 DNA reads TGTGCCAGCCTATCGACAGGGGGAGAGACCCAGTACTTC. Encoded protein: CASLSTGGETQYF.

This clone showed up just a few times. The chain employs TRBV21-1 and TRBJ1-5. TRBV21-1 is a known pseudogene. This CDR3 is built from 14 residues. The chain's CDR3 is CASTNPLGNQPQHF. The DNA for the CDR3 is TGTGCCAGCACCAATCCCTTGGGCAATCAGCCCCAGCATTTT.

This clone was observed once. The chain is built from TRBV10-2 and TRBJ1-4; 10 nucleotides match TRBD1. The CDR3 is made up of 17 amino acids. Germline V gene data show CDR1 as WSHSY and CDR2 as SAAADI. The ends lost 7 bases at V and 1 base at J; junction bases unmatched: 9. CDR3 sequence: CASTRQGASRTNEKLFF. The CDR3 bases are TGCGCCAGCACACGACAGGGGGCGTCTAGAACTAATGAAAAACTGTTTTTT.

This chain connects TRBV6-4 to TRBJ1-1, with D possibly being TRBD1 (5 bases). This CDR3 comprises 14 residues. V was pared by 3 bases and J by 10 bases, with 18 bases between. CDR1 and CDR2 from the germline V gene are MRHNA and SNTAGT. CDR3 sequence reads: CASSEEGRFIIAFF. The CDR3 DNA sequence: TGTGCCAGCAGTGAAGAGGGGAGATTTATAATAGCTTTCTTT.